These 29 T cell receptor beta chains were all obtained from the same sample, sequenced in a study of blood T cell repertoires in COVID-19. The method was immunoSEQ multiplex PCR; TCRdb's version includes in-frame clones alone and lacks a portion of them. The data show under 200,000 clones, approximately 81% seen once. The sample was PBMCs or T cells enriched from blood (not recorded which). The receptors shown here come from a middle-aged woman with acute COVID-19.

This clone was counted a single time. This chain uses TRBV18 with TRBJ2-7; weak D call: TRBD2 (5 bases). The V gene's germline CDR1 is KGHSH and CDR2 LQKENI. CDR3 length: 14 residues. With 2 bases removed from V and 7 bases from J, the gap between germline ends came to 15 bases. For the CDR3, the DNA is TGTGCCAGCTCACCAGCCCCCGAGGGTGGTGAGCAGTACTTC. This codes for CASSPAPEGGEQYF.

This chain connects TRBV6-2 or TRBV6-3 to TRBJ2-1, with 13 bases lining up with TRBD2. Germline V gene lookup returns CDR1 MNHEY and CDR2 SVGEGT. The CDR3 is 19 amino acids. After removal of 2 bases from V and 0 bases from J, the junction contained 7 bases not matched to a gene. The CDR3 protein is CASSYTLAGGLSSYNEQFF. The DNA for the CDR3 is TGTGCCAGCAGTTACACACTAGCGGGAGGGTTGAGCTCCTACAATGAGCAGTTCTTC.

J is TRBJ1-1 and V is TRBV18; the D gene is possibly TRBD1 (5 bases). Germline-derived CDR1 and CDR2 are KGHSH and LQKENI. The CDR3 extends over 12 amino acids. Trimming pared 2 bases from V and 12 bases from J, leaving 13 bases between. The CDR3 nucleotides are TGTGCCAGCTCACCATACCGGGGGGGAACTTTCTTT. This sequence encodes CASSPYRGGTFF.

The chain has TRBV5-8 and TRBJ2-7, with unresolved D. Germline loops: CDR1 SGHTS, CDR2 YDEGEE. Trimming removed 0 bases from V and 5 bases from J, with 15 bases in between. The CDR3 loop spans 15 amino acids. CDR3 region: CASSLATWQVHEQYV. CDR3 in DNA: TGTGCCAGCAGCTTGGCCACGTGGCAGGTCCACGAGCAGTACGTC.

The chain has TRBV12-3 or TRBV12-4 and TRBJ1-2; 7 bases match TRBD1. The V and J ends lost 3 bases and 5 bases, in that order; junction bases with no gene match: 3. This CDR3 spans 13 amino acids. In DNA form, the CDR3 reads TGTGCCAGCAGTTTGGGACAGAGTTATGGCTACACCTTC. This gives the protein CASSLGQSYGYTF.

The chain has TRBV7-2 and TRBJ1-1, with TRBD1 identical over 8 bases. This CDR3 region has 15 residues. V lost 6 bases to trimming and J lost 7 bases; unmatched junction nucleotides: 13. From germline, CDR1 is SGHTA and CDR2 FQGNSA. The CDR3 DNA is TGTGCCAGCAGATCAAGCGCGACAGGGGCGGGTGAAGCTTTCTTT. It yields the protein CASRSSATGAGEAFF. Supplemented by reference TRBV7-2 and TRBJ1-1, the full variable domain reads GAGVSQSPSNKVTEKGKDVELRCDPISGHTALYWYRQSLGQGLEFLIYFQGNSAPDKSGLPSDRFSAERTGGSVSTLTIQRTQQEDSAVYLCASRSSATGAGEAFFGQGTRLTVV.

CDR3: CASSSPLTSGRANTQYF. The CDR3 DNA reads as TGTGCCAGCAGCTCTCCACTGACTAGCGGGAGGGCAAATACGCAGTATTTT. The chain uses TRBV5-6 and TRBJ2-3; 14 positions agree with TRBD2. The CDR3 extends over 17 amino acids. Trimming removed 3 bases from V and 7 bases from J; junction bases left unmatched: 10. CDR1 and CDR2 from the germline V gene are SGHDT and YYEEEE. Variable domain in full (rest from reference TRBV5-6 and TRBJ2-3): DAGVTQSPTHLIKTRGQQVTLRCSPKSGHDTVSWYQQALGQGPQFIFQYYEEEERQRGNFPDRFSGHQFPNYSSELNVNALLLGDSALYLCASSSPLTSGRANTQYFGPGTRLTVL.

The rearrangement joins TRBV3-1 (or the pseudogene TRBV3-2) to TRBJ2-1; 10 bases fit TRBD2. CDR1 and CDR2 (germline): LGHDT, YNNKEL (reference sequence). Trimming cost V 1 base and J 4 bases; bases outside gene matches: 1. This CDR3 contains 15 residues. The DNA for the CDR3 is TGTGCCAGCAGCCAAGGTAGCGGGAGGTACAATGAGCAGTTCTTC. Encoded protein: CASSQGSGRYNEQFF.

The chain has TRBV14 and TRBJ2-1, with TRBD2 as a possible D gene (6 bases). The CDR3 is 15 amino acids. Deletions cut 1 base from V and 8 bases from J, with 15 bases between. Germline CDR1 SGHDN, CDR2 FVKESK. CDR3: CASSQVQREIDEQFF. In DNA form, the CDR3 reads TGTGCCAGCAGCCAAGTCCAACGGGAGATCGATGAGCAGTTCTTC.

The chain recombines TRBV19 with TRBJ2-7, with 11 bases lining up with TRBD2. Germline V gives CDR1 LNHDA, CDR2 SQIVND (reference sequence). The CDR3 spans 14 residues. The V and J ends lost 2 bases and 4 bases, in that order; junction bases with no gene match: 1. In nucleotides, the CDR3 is TGTGCCAGTAGTATAATAGCGGGAGGGTACGAGCAGTACTTC. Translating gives CASSIIAGGYEQYF.

The CDR3 reads CASSLLGRAPLSGYTF. CDR3 in DNA: TGTGCCAGCAGCTTGTTGGGCAGGGCCCCACTATCGGGCTACACCTTC. The chain combines TRBV7-8 with TRBJ1-2, with D perhaps TRBD1 (5 bases). This CDR3 is 16 amino acids long. The germline V gene has CDR1 SGHVS and CDR2 FQNEAQ. V shed 3 bases and J shed 8 bases, with 22 bases lying between them.

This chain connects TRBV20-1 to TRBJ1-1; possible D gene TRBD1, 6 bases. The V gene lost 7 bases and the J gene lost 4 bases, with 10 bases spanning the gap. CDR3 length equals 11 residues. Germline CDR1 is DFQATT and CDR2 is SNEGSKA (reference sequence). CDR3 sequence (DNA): TGCAGTGTAGGCAGGGGCACTGAAGCTTTCTTT. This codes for CSVGRGTEAFF.

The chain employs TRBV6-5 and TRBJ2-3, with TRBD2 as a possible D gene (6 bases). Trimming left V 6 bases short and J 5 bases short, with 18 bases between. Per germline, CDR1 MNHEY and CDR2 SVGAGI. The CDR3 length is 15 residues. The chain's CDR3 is CASRPSAGLGDTQYF. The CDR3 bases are TGTGCCAGCAGGCCCTCGGCGGGACTGGGAGATACGCAGTATTTT.

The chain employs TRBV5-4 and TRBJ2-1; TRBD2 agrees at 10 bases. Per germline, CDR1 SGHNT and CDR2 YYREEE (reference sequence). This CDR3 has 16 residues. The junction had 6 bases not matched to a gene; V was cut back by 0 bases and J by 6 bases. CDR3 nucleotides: TGTGCCAGCAGCTTGGACCTAGCGGGAGCAGTCAATGAGCAGTTCTTC. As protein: CASSLDLAGAVNEQFF.

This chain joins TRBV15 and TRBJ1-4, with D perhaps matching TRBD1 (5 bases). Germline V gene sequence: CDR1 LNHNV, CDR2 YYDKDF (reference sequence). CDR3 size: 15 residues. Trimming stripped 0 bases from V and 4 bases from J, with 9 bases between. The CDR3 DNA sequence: TGTGCCACCAGCAGAGAAGGGGAAATTAATGAAAAACTGTTTTTT. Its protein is CATSREGEINEKLFF.

CDR3 sequence: CASSVYSGVYEQYF. DNA for the CDR3: TGTGCCAGCAGCGTTTATTCCGGAGTCTACGAGCAGTACTTC. The rearrangement uses TRBV11-2 and TRBJ2-7; D gene uncertain. This CDR3 comprises 14 residues. Germline V gene data show CDR1 as SGHAT and CDR2 as FQNNGV. V lost 5 bases to trimming and J lost 3 bases, with 14 bases between them. Variable domain in full (rest from reference TRBV11-2 and TRBJ2-7): EAGVAQSPRYKIIEKRQSVAFWCNPISGHATLYWYQQILGQGPKLLIQFQNNGVVDDSQLPKDRFSAERLKGVDSTLKIQPAKLEDSAVYLCASSVYSGVYEQYFGPGTRLTVT.

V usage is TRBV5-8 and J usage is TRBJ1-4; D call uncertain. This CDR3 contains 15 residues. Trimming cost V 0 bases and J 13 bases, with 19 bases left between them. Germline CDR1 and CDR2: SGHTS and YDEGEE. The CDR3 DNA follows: TGTGCCAGCAGCTTGGTACGGGAGGAAAGGGCCGGACTGTTTTTT. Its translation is CASSLVREERAGLFF.

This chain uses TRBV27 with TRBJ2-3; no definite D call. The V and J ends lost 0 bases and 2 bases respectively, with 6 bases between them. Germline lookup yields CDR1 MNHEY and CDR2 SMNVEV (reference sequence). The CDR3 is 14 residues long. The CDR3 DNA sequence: TGTGCCAGCAGTTTATCATACACCACAGATACGCAGTATTTT. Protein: CASSLSYTTDTQYF.

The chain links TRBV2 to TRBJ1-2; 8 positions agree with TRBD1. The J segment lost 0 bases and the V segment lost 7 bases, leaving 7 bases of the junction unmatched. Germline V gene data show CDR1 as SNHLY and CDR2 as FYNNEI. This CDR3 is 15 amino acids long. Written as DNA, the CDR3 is TGTGCCAGCACCCTGGGGACAGGTTCTAACTATGGCTACACCTTC. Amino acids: CASTLGTGSNYGYTF.

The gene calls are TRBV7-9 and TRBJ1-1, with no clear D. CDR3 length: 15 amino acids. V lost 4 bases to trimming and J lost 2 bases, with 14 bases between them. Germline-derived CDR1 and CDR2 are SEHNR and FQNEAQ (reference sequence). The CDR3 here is CASSSFGTANTEAFF. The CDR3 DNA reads TGTGCCAGCAGCTCTTTTGGTACAGCTAACACTGAAGCTTTCTTT.

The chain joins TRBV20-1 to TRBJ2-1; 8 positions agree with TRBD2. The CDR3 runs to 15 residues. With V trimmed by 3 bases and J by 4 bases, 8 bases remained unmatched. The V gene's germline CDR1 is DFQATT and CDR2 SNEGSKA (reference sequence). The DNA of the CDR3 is TGCAGTGCTAGTCGAGCGGCTAGCGGGTACAATGAGCAGTTCTTC. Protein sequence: CSASRAASGYNEQFF.

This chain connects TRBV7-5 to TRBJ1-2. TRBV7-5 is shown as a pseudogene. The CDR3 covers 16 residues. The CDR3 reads CARSPMELKLDYGYTF. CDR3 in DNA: TGTGCCAGAAGCCCCATGGAGCTTAAACTGGACTATGGCTACACCTTC.

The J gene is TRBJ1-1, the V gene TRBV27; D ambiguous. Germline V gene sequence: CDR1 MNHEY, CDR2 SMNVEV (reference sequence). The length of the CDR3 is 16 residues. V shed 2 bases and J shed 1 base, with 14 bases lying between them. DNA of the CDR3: TGTGCCAGCAGTTTAATATCCGGTCGGGGGAACACTGAAGCTTTCTTT. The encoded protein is CASSLISGRGNTEAFF.

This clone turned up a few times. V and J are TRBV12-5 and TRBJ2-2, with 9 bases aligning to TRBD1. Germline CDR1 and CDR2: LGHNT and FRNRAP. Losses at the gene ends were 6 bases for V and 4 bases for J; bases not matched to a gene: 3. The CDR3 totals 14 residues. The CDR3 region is CASGSTGGTGELFF. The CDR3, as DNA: TGTGCTAGTGGATCGACAGGGGGCACCGGGGAGCTGTTTTTT.

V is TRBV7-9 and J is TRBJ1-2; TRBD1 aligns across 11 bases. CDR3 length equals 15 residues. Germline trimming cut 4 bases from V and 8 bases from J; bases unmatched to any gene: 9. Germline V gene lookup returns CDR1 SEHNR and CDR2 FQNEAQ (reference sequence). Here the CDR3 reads CASSSTGQGVSGYTF. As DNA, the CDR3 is TGTGCCAGCAGCTCGACGGGACAGGGGGTAAGCGGCTACACCTTC.

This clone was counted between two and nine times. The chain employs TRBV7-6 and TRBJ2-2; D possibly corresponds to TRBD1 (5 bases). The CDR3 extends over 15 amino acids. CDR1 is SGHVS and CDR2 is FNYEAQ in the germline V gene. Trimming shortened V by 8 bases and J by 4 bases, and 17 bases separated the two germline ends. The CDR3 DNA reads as TGTGCCAGCGCCAAGACAGAGATCGGCACCGGGGAGCTGTTTTTT. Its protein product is CASAKTEIGTGELFF.

As DNA, the CDR3 is TGCGCCAGCAGCCAGGGTGACAGAACTAATGAAAAACTGTTTTTT. Translated: CASSQGDRTNEKLFF. The chain carries TRBV4-1 and TRBJ1-4; possible D gene TRBD1, 5 bases. The germline V gene has CDR1 MGHRA and CDR2 YSYEKL. The CDR3 totals 15 residues. The V and J ends lost 3 bases and 1 base respectively, with 9 bases between them.

CDR3 nucleotide sequence: TGTGCCAGCAGTGCTAGGGGGACAGGGGCTTATGACACTGAAGCTTTCTTT. Its translation: CASSARGTGAYDTEAFF. The V call is TRBV6-1, the J call TRBJ1-1; 10 nucleotides match TRBD1. CDR1 is MNHNS and CDR2 is SASEGT in the germline V gene. This CDR3 has 17 amino acids. Trimming removed 4 bases from V and 3 bases from J; junction bases left unmatched: 11.

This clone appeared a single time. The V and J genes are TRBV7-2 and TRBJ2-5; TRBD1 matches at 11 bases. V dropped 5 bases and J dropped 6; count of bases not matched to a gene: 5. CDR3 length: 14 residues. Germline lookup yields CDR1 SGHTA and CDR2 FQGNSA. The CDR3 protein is CASSRTGGKQTQYF. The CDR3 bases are TGTGCCAGCAGCAGGACAGGGGGCAAGCAGACCCAGTACTTC.